This entry lists 20 T cell receptor beta chains sequenced from one sample in a study of T-cell memory formation after mild COVID-19. TCRdb processed the 5' RACE reads anew with MiXCR; each CDR3 protein has one entry. The sample holds approximately 260,000 distinct CDR3 sequences, over 15% seen once. The material sequenced was PBMCs or a T cell subset sorted from them (not recorded which). The receptors were gathered from a young man who had mild COVID-19 (a few samples of this study predate the infection). Cell type and time point are not known.

V gene TRBV6-1 combines with J gene TRBJ2-7; weak D call: TRBD2 (5 bases). Germline CDR1 and CDR2: MNHNS and SASEGT. This CDR3 is built from 15 residues. With 7 bases removed from V and 1 base from J, the gap between germline ends came to 17 bases. CDR3: CASTPGWGSSYEQYV. DNA of the CDR3: TGTGCCAGCACGCCGGGGTGGGGATCGTCCTACGAGCAGTACGTC.

The chain links TRBV7-9 to TRBJ1-5, with a possible D match to TRBD1 (5 bases). Germline assignment: CDR1 SEHNR and CDR2 FQNEAQ (reference sequence). The CDR3 runs to 16 residues. V shed 8 bases and J shed 6 bases, with 23 bases lying between them. In DNA, the CDR3 is TGTGCCAGCGCCTCCTATCAGGGCTCTAGCTTTCAGCCCCAGCATTTT. It specifies CASASYQGSSFQPQHF.

This clonotype was observed at least ten times. The chain recombines TRBV28 with TRBJ2-5, with D possibly being TRBD1 (6 bases). CDR3 size: 14 residues. Germline V gene data show CDR1 as MDHEN and CDR2 as SYDVKM. With 6 bases removed from V and 5 bases from J, the gap between germline ends came to 16 bases. In DNA form, the CDR3 reads TGTGCCAGCAGGGGAAGGGGGAGATGGGAGACCCAGTACTTC. It codes for CASRGRGRWETQYF. The full variable domain, its missing parts supplied by reference TRBV28 and TRBJ2-5, is DVKVTQSSRYLVKRTGEKVFLECVQDMDHENMFWYRQDPGLGLRLIYFSYDVKMKEKGDIPEGYSVSREKKERFSLILESASTNQTSMYLCASRGRGRWETQYFGPGTRLLVL.

The J gene is TRBJ2-7, the V gene TRBV6-4; no firm D call. V lost 7 bases and J lost 2, with 15 bases in between. Germline CDR1 is MRHNA and CDR2 is SNTAGT. The CDR3 contains 14 residues. CDR3 nucleotides: TGTGCCAGCACCACACCTCCGTTAGCCTACGAGCAGTACGTC. It is translated as CASTTPPLAYEQYV.

This clonotype has a handful of counts. The chain combines TRBV25-1 with TRBJ1-2; 9 bases map to TRBD1. The V segment lost 5 bases and the J segment 8 bases; nucleotides outside the gene matches: 12. Germline V CDR1 and CDR2: MGHDK, SYGVNS. The CDR3 extends over 15 amino acids. The CDR3 bases are TGTGCCAGCAGTCCCGGGGACAGGGAAGGTGAGGGCTACACCTTC. Its translation is CASSPGDREGEGYTF.

The chain joins TRBV11-2 to TRBJ1-1; D is undetermined. The ends were cut back, 0 bases at V and 2 bases at J, with 4 bases in the middle. This CDR3 contains 13 residues. Germline V gives CDR1 SGHAT, CDR2 FQNNGV. Here the CDR3 reads CASSLDQNTEAFF. DNA for the CDR3: TGTGCCAGCAGCTTAGACCAAAACACTGAAGCTTTCTTT.

This clonotype was counted between two and nine times. The V gene is TRBV15, the J gene TRBJ1-4; no reliable D call. This CDR3 contains 13 residues. The V gene lost 5 bases and the J gene lost 8 bases, with 12 bases spanning the gap. From germline, CDR1 is LNHNV and CDR2 YYDKDF (reference sequence). The CDR3 here is CATSGATREKLFF. CDR3 sequence (DNA): TGTGCCACCAGCGGTGCGACGCGGGAAAAACTGTTTTTT.

This clonotype was found many times. V usage is TRBV6-4 and J usage is TRBJ2-3; a possible D gene is TRBD2 (5 bases). Looked up from germline, CDR1 is MRHNA and CDR2 is SNTAGT. This CDR3 contains 15 residues. The V end lost 3 bases, the J end lost 3 bases, and 13 bases lay between the germline ends. CDR3 nucleotides: TGTGCCAGCAGTGAATCACTAGAAAGGACAGATACGCAGTATTTT. It yields the protein CASSESLERTDTQYF.

This clonotype has just a few counts. The chain carries TRBV7-2 and TRBJ1-2; perhaps TRBD1 as D (6 bases). Germline-derived CDR1 and CDR2 are SGHTA and FQGNSA. Trimming removed 5 bases at V and 4 bases at J, with 11 bases between. The CDR3 runs to 13 residues. The CDR3 loop reads CASSTRGGYGYTF. The CDR3 nucleotides read TGTGCCAGCAGCACCAGGGGAGGCTATGGCTACACCTTC.

There are a few counts of this clonotype. V usage is TRBV7-3 and J usage is TRBJ2-1, with TRBD1 matching 7 bases. Germline CDR1 is SGHTA and CDR2 is FQGTGA. Trimming removed 1 base from V and 4 bases from J; junction bases left unmatched: 4. The CDR3 extends over 15 amino acids. CDR3 protein: CASSLNGQEYNEQFF. DNA for the CDR3: TGTGCCAGCAGCTTAAACGGACAGGAGTACAATGAGCAGTTCTTC.

This clonotype was picked up a small number of times. The V gene is TRBV5-1, the J gene TRBJ2-7, with a possible D match to TRBD1 (5 bases). The germline CDR1 and CDR2 sequences are SGHRS and YFSETQ. The CDR3 runs 13 residues. Trimming pared 1 base from V and 6 bases from J, leaving 11 bases between. CDR3: CASSLSGRAEQYF. The CDR3 DNA sequence: TGCGCCAGCAGCTTGTCGGGCAGGGCCGAGCAGTACTTC.

This sequence joins TRBV30 and TRBJ2-7; tentative D call: TRBD1 (6 bases). V dropped 0 bases and J dropped 4 bases, with 16 bases sitting between them. From germline, CDR1 is GTSNPN and CDR2 SVGIG (reference sequence). This CDR3 spans 15 amino acids. DNA of the CDR3: TGTGCCTGGAGTGTACGTCCGGGCAGGGGTTACGAGCAGTACTTC. It codes for CAWSVRPGRGYEQYF.

This clonotype has a count of ten or more. The rearrangement uses TRBV7-9 and TRBJ2-5, with a weak D call TRBD1 (6 bases). The germline CDR1 and CDR2 sequences are SEHNR and FQNEAQ (reference sequence). With 3 bases removed from V and 5 bases from J, the gap between germline ends came to 22 bases. The CDR3 sequence is 17 residues long. CDR3 residues: CASSFPRQDPLRETQYF. CDR3 DNA sequence: TGTGCCAGCAGCTTTCCGAGACAGGACCCCCTCAGGGAGACCCAGTACTTC.

This chain links TRBV4-1 with TRBJ1-4, with 9 bases fitting TRBD1. Unmatched junction bases numbered 9, after V lost 3 bases and J lost 10 bases. CDR1 and CDR2 (germline): MGHRA, YSYEKL. CDR3 length equals 15 residues. For the CDR3, the DNA is TGCGCCAGCAGCCATTCCGGGACAGGGTCCGGAAAACTGTTTTTT. Amino acid sequence: CASSHSGTGSGKLFF.

The chain recombines TRBV3-1 with TRBJ2-7; 8 positions match TRBD1. With 0 bases clipped from V and 6 bases from J, the junction kept 10 bases outside the gene matches. This CDR3 region has 16 residues. Germline assignment: CDR1 LGHDT and CDR2 YNNKEL (reference sequence). The CDR3 protein is CASSQDLRQGSSEQYF. The CDR3, as DNA: TGTGCCAGCAGCCAAGATCTGAGACAGGGGAGCAGCGAGCAGTACTTC.

This rearrangement joins TRBV7-6 to TRBJ1-1, with 7 positions matching TRBD1. Germline lookup yields CDR1 SGHVS and CDR2 FNYEAQ. The ends lost 5 bases at V and 5 bases at J; junction bases unmatched: 14. There are 16 residues in the CDR3. CDR3 in amino acids: CASSLLAAGRGTEAFF. CDR3 sequence (DNA): TGTGCCAGCAGCCTGCTCGCCGCGGGCAGGGGGACTGAAGCTTTCTTT.

This chain connects TRBV10-3 to TRBJ2-7; 9 bases match TRBD1. This CDR3 region has 14 residues. After removal of 6 bases from V and 3 bases from J, the junction contained 6 bases not matched to a gene. Germline V gives CDR1 ENHRY, CDR2 SYGVKD. CDR3 in DNA: TGTGCCATCAGGGCACCGGGACAGGGCTACGAGCAGTACTTC. The encoded protein is CAIRAPGQGYEQYF.

V and J are TRBV18 and TRBJ1-1, with D perhaps matching TRBD1 (5 bases). Trimming pared 3 bases from V and 11 bases from J, leaving 13 bases between. This CDR3 region has 12 residues. From germline, CDR1 is KGHSH and CDR2 LQKENI. The DNA of the CDR3 is TGTGCCAGCTCACCGTGGGGCAGGGAGGCTTTCTTT. It codes for CASSPWGREAFF.

This clonotype showed up just a few times. The chain joins TRBV20-1 to TRBJ1-2, with D perhaps TRBD1 (5 bases). Trimming shortened V by 6 bases and J by 5 bases, and 19 bases separated the two germline ends. CDR3 length: 14 residues. Germline V gene sequence: CDR1 DFQATT, CDR2 SNEGSKA (reference sequence). The CDR3 DNA follows: TGCAGTGCCCCTCGACGTACAGGACCTTATGGCTACACCTTC. It specifies CSAPRRTGPYGYTF.

The CDR3 is CASSRLAGVNEQFF. Written as DNA, the CDR3 is TGTGCCAGCAGTCGACTAGCGGGGGTCAATGAGCAGTTCTTC. This chain uses TRBV6-2 or TRBV6-3 with TRBJ2-1; TRBD2 matches 12 bases. Germline loops: CDR1 MNHEY, CDR2 SVGEGT. J was trimmed by 6 bases and V by 5 bases; bases with no gene match: 2. The CDR3 consists of 14 residues.